The rows below give T cell receptor beta chains drawn from one sample of a study of cytomegalovirus exposure and HLA in healthy donors. Sequencing was performed with immunoSEQ multiplex PCR; in TCRdb, only in-frame clones are kept and a portion is missing. The sample includes around 200,000 clones, roughly 80% seen only once; the top ten take 1.4%. The material sequenced was PBMCs. These receptors originate from a girl aged 5 to 17 in good health and CMV-seronegative. CDR3s include the opening cysteine and the closing phenylalanine or tryptophan. The D gene is left open where the match is weak. Clone size is stated in some rows and not others, as once, few, many or a class when expanded.

D gene	V gene	clone size	J gene	CDR3 DNA	CDR3 protein
NA	TRBV9	NA	TRBJ2-5	TGTGCCAGCAGCGTACAGGGTTCGGAGACCCAGTACTTC	CASSVQGSETQYF
TRBD2	TRBV29-1	NA	TRBJ2-3	TGCAGCGTTGCACCTCGAGCGGGAGGGCAGCTACCTAGCACAGATACGCAGTATTTT	CSVAPRAGGQLPSTDTQYF
TRBD2	TRBV9	NA	TRBJ2-1	TGTGCCAGCAGCGTGGGCGGGGGTTGGGATGAGCAGTTCTTC	CASSVGGGWDEQFF
TRBD1	TRBV10-3	once	TRBJ2-2	TGTGCCATCTCCCCGGGACAGGGGCAGGGGGGGGAGCTGTTTTTT	CAISPGQGQGGELFF
NA	TRBV7-8	NA	TRBJ1-5	TGTGCCAGCACTTCTTTTGATCAGCCCCAGCATTTT	CASTSFDQPQHF
NA	TRBV4-2	once	TRBJ2-7	TGTGCCAGCAGCCAAGCCGTCGGAGGGGTGGGGGACGAGCAGTACTTC	CASSQAVGGVGDEQYF
NA	TRBV5-1	few	TRBJ1-5	TGCGCCAGCAGCTCCGTTCCGAATCAGCCCCAGCATTTT	CASSSVPNQPQHF
NA	TRBV28	NA	TRBJ1-2	TGTGCCAGCAGTGAGGTGCAACTTTCTGGATGGTATGGCTACACCTTC	CASSEVQLSGWYGYTF
NA	TRBV14	few	TRBJ2-3	TGTGCCAGCAGCCAAGCCAGGGTCGCAGATACGCAGTATTTT	CASSQARVADTQYF
TRBD1	TRBV2	NA	TRBJ2-7	TGTGCCAGCGACCGGGACAGGGGTTACGAGCAGTACTTC	CASDRDRGYEQYF
TRBD1	TRBV5-1	NA	TRBJ1-5	TGCGCCAGCAGCTTGGGTCAGGGGGATCAGCCCCAGCATTTT	CASSLGQGDQPQHF
NA	TRBV28	once	TRBJ1-2	TGTGCCAGCAGTGTACTCCGGGAGACCTATGGCTACACCTTC	CASSVLRETYGYTF
NA	TRBV19	NA	TRBJ2-7	TGTGCCAGTAGTAGTCCGTGGGGGCCGCCTCCCTACGAGCAGTACTTC	CASSSPWGPPPYEQYF
TRBD1	TRBV6-1	NA	TRBJ1-6	TGTGCCAGCAGTGAAGAGGGGGCTTCCCGTAGCTCCTATAATTCACCCCTCCACTTT	CASSEEGASRSSYNSPLHF
TRBD1	TRBV30	NA	TRBJ1-6	TGTGCCTGGATGGGTTCACAGGGGATTTTGCCCCTCCACTTT	CAWMGSQGILPLHF
NA	TRBV19	NA	TRBJ1-2	TGTGCCAGTAGTAAAACGACAGGAACCCCGGGGACCTTC	CASSKTTGTPGTF
NA	TRBV10-1	few	TRBJ1-1	TGCGCCAGCAGCGACTCCGGACTTGGCACTGAAGCTTTCTTT	CASSDSGLGTEAFF
TRBD2	TRBV28	NA	TRBJ2-1	TGTGCCAGCAGTGCTGTGACTAGCGGGAGTTTCTATGAGCAGTTCTTC	CASSAVTSGSFYEQFF
NA	TRBV7-2	NA	TRBJ2-7	TGTGCCAGCAGCTTATTGGGCAGTTCCTACGAGCAGTACTTC	CASSLLGSSYEQYF
TRBD1	TRBV9	NA	TRBJ1-2	TGTGCCAGCAGCGCTCACAGGGGGCTTGGCTATGGCTACACCTTC	CASSAHRGLGYGYTF
NA	TRBV4-1	NA	TRBJ2-3	TGCGCCAGCAGCCATGGGGCGGGCACAGATACGCAGTATTTT	CASSHGAGTDTQYF
TRBD2	TRBV27	NA	TRBJ2-1	TGTGCCAGCAGTTTTCTAGCGGGAGAGCAGTTCTTC	CASSFLAGEQFF
NA	TRBV9	few	TRBJ1-1	TGTGCCAGCAGCGTAGGTCGGAACACTGAAGCTTTCTTT	CASSVGRNTEAFF
NA	TRBV4-3	NA	TRBJ1-2	TGCGCCAGCAGCCAAGTGCGGGGGGCTGGCTACACCTTC	CASSQVRGAGYTF
NA	TRBV18	few	TRBJ1-1	TGTGCCAGCTCACCACCCAGGACAGAGAACACTGAAGCTTTCTTT	CASSPPRTENTEAFF
NA	TRBV27	NA	TRBJ2-2	TGTGCCAGCAGTCTAGCTTACGAGATCACCGGGGAGCTGTTTTTT	CASSLAYEITGELFF
TRBD2	TRBV19	NA	TRBJ2-1	TGTGCCAGTTCCGGGACTAGTCTTTACAATGAGCAGTTCTTC	CASSGTSLYNEQFF
TRBD2	TRBV5-1	once	TRBJ2-2	TGCGCCAGCAGCTTGGTGGGACTAGCTTCCGGGGAGCTGTTTTTT	CASSLVGLASGELFF
TRBD2	TRBV4-2	NA	TRBJ2-5	TGTGCCAGCAGTCCGATGGGACGGGGGGGCCACCGGGAGACCCAGTACTTC	CASSPMGRGGHRETQYF
NA	TRBV29-1	NA	TRBJ1-1	TGCAGCGTTGGTGCCGGGGGGGCAGCTTTCTTT	CSVGAGGAAFF
NA	TRBV5-4	NA	TRBJ2-1	TGTGCCAGCAGCTTAGGGAGTTCCGGGACTGTTGTCTTC	CASSLGSSGTVVF
NA	TRBV28	NA	TRBJ1-2	TGTGCCAGCAGTTTCTCCGACAGGCACTTGATGGATGGCTACACCTTC	CASSFSDRHLMDGYTF
TRBD2	TRBV6-1	once	TRBJ2-3	TGTGCCGCGACGGGGGGAGGCGAGGTTTGGGATACGCAGTATTTT	CAATGGGEVWDTQYF